The table lists the clone carrying this T cell receptor (beta chain) with a count of one. CDR3 length: 18 amino acids. V dropped 5 bases and J dropped 2 bases, with 24 bases sitting between them. In germline, CDR1 is SGHAT, CDR2 FQNNGV. Irradiated stimulators labeled with violet dye, around 200,000 in number, were plated with around 200,000 CFSE-labeled responders. The sample comes from a study of graft-versus-host responses after intestinal transplantation. The data were produced by immunoSEQ multiplex PCR, yet TCRdb's version contains in-frame clones alone and is incomplete. The table records 15,000 to 20,000 clones, around 42% of them present only once.

J is TRBJ2-5 and V is TRBV11-2; TRBD1 is a possible D gene (5 bases). The sequences come from alloreactive CD8+ T cells from a mixed lymphocyte reaction culture, collected before intestinal transplant. Subset defined: CFSE-low proliferating T cells sorted from approximately 6-day pre-transplant mixed lymphocyte reaction (GvH or HvG direction). The receptor's source is a human patient who received an intestinal transplant. The CDR3 is CASSHLWGRESIQETQYF. The CDR3 nucleotides are TGTGCCAGCAGCCATCTATGGGGCAGGGAATCCATACAAGAGACCCAGTACTTC. Full variable domain (missing parts from reference TRBV11-2 and TRBJ2-5): EAGVAQSPRYKIIEKRQSVAFWCNPISGHATLYWYQQILGQGPKLLIQFQNNGVVDDSQLPKDRFSAERLKGVDSTLKIQPAKLEDSAVYLCASSHLWGRESIQETQYFGPGTRLLVL.